The entry below gives a single T cell receptor (beta chain) sequence along with its context. Its antigen is undetermined. Time point indicated: week 23, last vaccination. Vaccination comprised doses that each held 300 ug of mutant IDH1 20-mer peptide, plus topical imiquimod. These data come from a study of a mutant IDH1 vaccine in newly diagnosed glioma. Turning to the study itself: Treated patients, averaging around 40 years, were approximately 60% male and approximately 38% female. Patients previously underwent radiotherapy, temozolomide, or both, and most underwent both.

Clones were sequenced by immunoSEQ multiplex PCR, and TCRdb holds only the in-frame ones, with some missing. The data contain about 43,000 clones, approximately 84% of them singletons. This CDR3 has 16 amino acids. V lost 4 bases to trimming and J lost 3 bases; unmatched junction nucleotides: 6. Germline V lookup: CDR1 LGHNA, CDR2 YSLEER. Study-level results: Pseudoprogression seemed unlinked to shifts in top peripheral T cell clonotypes. Immune responses arising from the vaccine appeared in about 93% of patients.

The sequencing here drew on PBMCs, taken from a glioma patient whose treatment included an IDH1 peptide vaccine. The TCR originated in a woman aged 18-29 years with glioma. Some clones in this sample may be carry-over from other donors' samples. The chain carries TRBV4-3 and TRBJ2-5; TRBD2 matches 12 bases. In nucleotides, the CDR3 is TGCGCCAGCAGCCCTTCTAGCGGGGGGGCAAAAGAGACCCAGTACTTC. Its protein product is CASSPSSGGAKETQYF.